The 9 T cell receptor beta chains listed next were all sequenced from one sample in a study of cytomegalovirus exposure and HLA in healthy donors. The PCR ran on 60 Vbeta and 13 Jbeta primers. TCRdb keeps only in-frame clones here, not all; method: immunoSEQ multiplex PCR. This table holds 190,000 or so clones, about four fifths found once. Sequenced sample: PBMCs. These receptor sequences come from a male donor in good health and CMV-seropositive.

The chain employs TRBV13 and TRBJ1-2; no definite D call. In germline, CDR1 is PRHDT, CDR2 FYEKMQ (reference sequence). The length of the CDR3 is 12 residues. The V gene lost 7 bases and the J gene lost 4 bases, with 10 bases spanning the gap. CDR3 nucleotide sequence: TGTGCCAGCACCGAGTCAAGCTATGGCTACACCTTC. Its translation: CASTESSYGYTF.

The J gene is TRBJ1-5, the V gene TRBV5-1; D is perhaps TRBD1 (6 bases). Trimming removed 0 bases from V and 4 bases from J, with 8 bases in between. This CDR3 contains 14 residues. Germline V gene lookup returns CDR1 SGHRS and CDR2 YFSETQ. The CDR3 region is CASSLGDRNQPQHF. As DNA, the CDR3 is TGCGCCAGCAGCTTGGGTGACAGGAATCAGCCCCAGCATTTT.

This rearrangement joins TRBV4-3 to TRBJ2-3; 9 bases agree with TRBD2. The germline CDR1 and CDR2 sequences are LGHNA and YSLEER. The V segment lost 1 base and the J segment 3 bases; nucleotides outside the gene matches: 5. There are 16 residues in the CDR3. This CDR3 reads CASSQAGLAPTDTQYF. DNA for the CDR3: TGCGCCAGCAGCCAAGCCGGACTAGCGCCTACAGATACGCAGTATTTT.

The rearrangement joins TRBV28 to TRBJ1-4, with 9 bases identical to TRBD1. V was pared by 3 bases and J by 6 bases, with 2 bases of the junction left unmatched. CDR3 length: 14 amino acids. CDR1 and CDR2 from the germline V gene are MDHEN and SYDVKM. As DNA, the CDR3 is TGTGCCAGCAGTTTCGGACAGGGGTATGAAAAACTGTTTTTT. This gives the protein CASSFGQGYEKLFF.

The V call is TRBV7-2, the J call TRBJ1-2, with a weak D call TRBD1 (5 bases). The CDR3 contains 14 residues. Trimming removed 1 base at V and 3 bases at J, with 9 bases between. Germline values: CDR1 SGHTA, CDR2 FQGNSA. The CDR3 bases are TGTGCCAGCAGCTTAGACGGGGGATACTATGGCTACACCTTC. It encodes CASSLDGGYYGYTF.

The genes are TRBV30 and TRBJ1-2; D is uncertain. Per germline, CDR1 GTSNPN and CDR2 SVGIG (reference sequence). Trimming removed 2 bases at V and 8 bases at J, with 12 bases between. The length of the CDR3 is 12 residues. The CDR3 DNA is TGTGCCTGGAGTCCCGGTTTAGCCGGCTACACCTTC. Its protein product is CAWSPGLAGYTF. The full variable domain, completed using reference TRBV30 and TRBJ1-2, is SQTIHQWPATLVQPVGSPLSLECTVEGTSNPNLYWYRQAAGRGLQLLFYSVGIGQISSEVPQNLSASRPQDRQFILSSKKLLLSDSGFYLCAWSPGLAGYTFGSGTRLTVV.

This chain connects TRBV7-2 to TRBJ1-1; 7 bases match TRBD1. Germline CDR1 reads SGHTA; CDR2 reads FQGNSA. This CDR3 region has 14 residues. V gave up 5 bases and J gave up 3 bases; unmatched junction bases: 6. The CDR3 spells CASSVGQVDTEAFF. The CDR3 DNA reads TGTGCCAGCAGCGTCGGACAGGTCGACACTGAAGCTTTCTTT.

The chain couples TRBV27 to TRBJ1-5; D uncertain. This CDR3 region has 14 residues. Trimming cost V 6 bases and J 6 bases, with 15 bases left between them. Germline V gene lookup returns CDR1 MNHEY and CDR2 SMNVEV (reference sequence). The CDR3 DNA follows: TGTGCCAGCAGACGATCGGGGATCTTTCAGCCCCAGCATTTT. Translation gives CASRRSGIFQPQHF.

The rearrangement uses TRBV27 and TRBJ2-1; 9 bases agree with TRBD1. Germline lookup yields CDR1 MNHEY and CDR2 SMNVEV (reference sequence). Germline trimming cut 5 bases from V and 5 bases from J; bases unmatched to any gene: 4. The CDR3 contains 14 residues. The DNA of the CDR3 is TGTGCCAGCAGTCCCGGGACAGGGAACAATGAGCAGTTCTTC. Translated: CASSPGTGNNEQFF.